This is a list of T cell receptor beta chains from one sample in a study of tumor-infiltrating lymphocytes in primary liver carcinoma. MiXCR, run by TCRdb on the multiplex PCR reads, gives a single entry per CDR3 protein. Of over 250,000 distinct CDR3 sequences listed, almost 60% were seen once; the top ten hold 15% to 20%. The specimen was peripheral blood. The receptors shown here come from a young woman with primary liver carcinoma and hepatitis B virus infection. Both conserved end residues are part of each CDR3. The D gene is left open where the match is weak. Size is stated for part of the rows, as once, few or many counts, or as a class when the clone is expanded.

J gene,D gene,clone size,V gene,CDR3 DNA,CDR3 protein
TRBJ1-1,.,.,TRBV30,TGTGCCTGGAGGGCCTTTAACACTGAAGCTTTCTTT,CAWRAFNTEAFF
TRBJ2-2,.,.,TRBV7-9,TGTGCCAGCAACTTGACGGACCTATTCACCGGGAAGCTGTTTTTT,CASNLTDLFTGKLFF
TRBJ2-1,.,.,TRBV11-3,TGTGCCAGCAGCTTTGTCTTCGTCTCGGGAACGGAATTAATGCGGAATGAGCAGTTCTTC,CASSFVFVSGTELMRNEQFF
TRBJ2-6,.,.,TRBV11-2,TGTGCCAGCAGCTTATTACATACCTCTGGGACCAACGTCATGACTTTC,CASSLLHTSGTNVMTF
TRBJ2-7,TRBD2,.,TRBV12-3/TRBV12-4,TGTGCCAGCAGACTATCGCATCGACAAGGGTGGCGGGAGAACGAGCAGTACTTC,CASRLSHRQGWRENEQYF
TRBJ2-5,.,.,TRBV6-5,TGTGCCAGCAGTTACAAGGACAGCAGCACCTACCCCGGGAGCGAAGAGACCCAGTACTTC,CASSYKDSSTYPGSEETQYF
TRBJ1-1,.,.,TRBV6-6,TGTGCCAGCAGTGGCTTGGGAGCTGGAACTGAAGCTTTCTTT,CASSGLGAGTEAFF
TRBJ2-1,.,many,TRBV6-2/TRBV6-3,TGTGCCAGCAGCTTCACAGGGTTGGGGGATGAGCAGTTCTTC,CASSFTGLGDEQFF
TRBJ2-1,.,few,TRBV14,TGTGCCAGCAGTCATCCAGGGAGCCCGTACAATGAGCAGTTCTTC,CASSHPGSPYNEQFF
TRBJ2-4,TRBD1,.,TRBV6-6,TGTGCCAACACTAAGGTGGGACAGGGGGATCAATTCTACTTC,CANTKVGQGDQFYF
TRBJ2-1,.,.,TRBV7-9,TGTGCCAGCAGCTCGGGACTCAAGTATGAGCAGTTCTTC,CASSSGLKYEQFF
TRBJ1-5,.,.,TRBV6-5,TGTGCCAGCAGTTACTCCAGGGATTTAGTTGAGCCCCAGCATTTT,CASSYSRDLVEPQHF
TRBJ1-5,.,.,TRBV29-1,TGCTGCGTTGCGCAGGGAATCGATCAGCCCCAGCATTTT,CCVAQGIDQPQHF
TRBJ2-7,.,few,TRBV30,TGTGCCTGGAAAAGGCAGGGTTCCTACGAGCAGTACTTC,CAWKRQGSYEQYF
TRBJ2-1,TRBD2,.,TRBV6-2/TRBV6-3,TGTGCCAGCAGTGTCCGGGGGGGACCCCCCGATTATGAGCAGTTCTTC,CASSVRGGPPDYEQFF
TRBJ2-5,TRBD2,once,TRBV12-3/TRBV12-4,TGTGCCAGCAGTTACCGGGAGGCCCAGTACTTC,CASSYREAQYF
TRBJ2-2,TRBD1,many,TRBV11-3,TGTGCCAGCAGCTCCGGACAGGGTACAGGGGAGCTGTTTTTT,CASSSGQGTGELFF
TRBJ2-2,.,.,TRBV6-1,TGTGCCAGCAGTGAACGTGGAAGAGCGGACACCGGGGAGCTGTTTTTT,CASSERGRADTGELFF
TRBJ2-1,.,once,TRBV5-6,TGTGCCAGCAGCCCACGGGGCAGGGGGGCGTCCTACAATGAGCAGTTCTTC,CASSPRGRGASYNEQFF
TRBJ1-4,TRBD1,few,TRBV6-5,TGTGCCAGCAGTTACTCGGGGACAGAAAATGCAACTAATGAAAAACTGTTTTTT,CASSYSGTENATNEKLFF
TRBJ2-2,TRBD2,.,TRBV14,TGTGCCAGCAGCCAAGACTACGGCGGACAGAACAGCGGGGGGCTGTTTTTT,CASSQDYGGQNSGGLFF
TRBJ1-2,.,.,TRBV7-9,TGTGCCAGCAGCTTAGGACAGGCCTTCTATGGCTGCACCTTC,CASSLGQAFYGCTF
TRBJ2-7,.,few,TRBV13,TGTGCCAGCAGCCCAAGTCGTAGCCCCTACGAGCAGTACTTC,CASSPSRSPYEQYF
TRBJ2-1,.,.,TRBV5-1,TGCGTCAGCAGCTTAGTTCCGGGACAAGGCTACAATGAGCAGTTCTTC,CVSSLVPGQGYNEQFF
TRBJ2-7,TRBD2,.,TRBV6-1,TGTGCCAGCAGTGATGCCCCCGACGTAGCGGGAGTGGCCATCTACGAGCAGTACTTC,CASSDAPDVAGVAIYEQYF
TRBJ2-7,TRBD2,.,TRBV12-3/TRBV12-4,TGTACCAGCAGCAAAGGACTAGCGGGAGGTAACGAGCAGTACTTC,CTSSKGLAGGNEQYF
TRBJ2-1,TRBD1,.,TRBV4-3,TGCGCCAGCAGCCAGAAGACAGGGTCCCACAATGAGCAGTTCTTC,CASSQKTGSHNEQFF
TRBJ1-6,.,few,TRBV28,TGTGCCAGCAGTTCCGGGGTGTCACCCCTCCACTTT,CASSSGVSPLHF
TRBJ1-4,.,few,TRBV12-3/TRBV12-4,TGTGCCAGCAGTTTAGGGGGACGGAGGTCTGATAATGAAAAACTGTTTTTT,CASSLGGRRSDNEKLFF
TRBJ2-1,TRBD1,many,TRBV11-3,TGTGCCAGCAGCCGGGGACAGGGAGGCAATGAGCAGTTCTTC,CASSRGQGGNEQFF
TRBJ2-3,TRBD1,.,TRBV6-5,TGTGCCAGCAGTTACTCGCCCTCCCGACAGGGTGGGTTTCAAGATACGCAGTATTTT,CASSYSPSRQGGFQDTQYF
TRBJ2-6,.,few,TRBV6-6,TGTGCCAGTTGGACAAGCCCCTCTGGGGCCAACGTCCTGACTTTC,CASWTSPSGANVLTF
TRBJ1-1,.,.,TRBV29-1,TGCAGCGCAACTCAGAACACTGAAGCTTTCTTT,CSATQNTEAFF
TRBJ2-1,TRBD2,few,TRBV5-6,TGTGCCAGCAGCGATAGCGGGAGCGACAATGAGCAGTTCTTC,CASSDSGSDNEQFF
TRBJ2-1,TRBD2,many,TRBV11-2,TGTGCCAGCAGCCCACGGACTAGCGGGAGACTGGGCTACAATGAGCAGTTCTTC,CASSPRTSGRLGYNEQFF
TRBJ2-1,.,many,TRBV12-3/TRBV12-4,TGTGCCAGCAGCCCTAGAGATTCCACCTACAATGAGCAGTTCTTC,CASSPRDSTYNEQFF
TRBJ2-7,TRBD1,many,TRBV11-2,TGTGCCAGCAGCTTAGTGGACAGGGGCTACGAGCAGTACTTC,CASSLVDRGYEQYF
TRBJ2-1,.,few,TRBV6-2/TRBV6-3,TGTGCCAGCAGCCCCCCCGAGGGAGATAGAAATGAGCAGTTCTTC,CASSPPEGDRNEQFF